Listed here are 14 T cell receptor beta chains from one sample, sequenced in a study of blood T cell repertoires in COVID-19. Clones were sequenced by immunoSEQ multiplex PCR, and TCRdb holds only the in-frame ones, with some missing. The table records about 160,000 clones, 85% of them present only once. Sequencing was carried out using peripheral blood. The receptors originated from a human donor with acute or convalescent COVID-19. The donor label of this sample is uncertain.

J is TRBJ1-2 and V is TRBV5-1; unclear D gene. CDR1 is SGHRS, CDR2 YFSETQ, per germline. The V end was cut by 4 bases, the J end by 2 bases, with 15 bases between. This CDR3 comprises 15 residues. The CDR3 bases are TGCGCCAGCAGCCCGACATTGACGGCCAACTATGGCTACACCTTC. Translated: CASSPTLTANYGYTF.

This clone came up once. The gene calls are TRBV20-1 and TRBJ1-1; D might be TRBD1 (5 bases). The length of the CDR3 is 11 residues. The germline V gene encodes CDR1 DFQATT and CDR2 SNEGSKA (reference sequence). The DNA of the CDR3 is TGCGCCCATGGGGGGGGCACTGAAGCTTTCTTT. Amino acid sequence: CAHGGGTEAFF.

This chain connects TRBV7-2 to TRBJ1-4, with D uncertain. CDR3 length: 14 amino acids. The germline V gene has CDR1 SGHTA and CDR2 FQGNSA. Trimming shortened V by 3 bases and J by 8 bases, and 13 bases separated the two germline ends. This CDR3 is CASSFWESGEKLFF. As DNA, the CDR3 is TGTGCCAGCAGCTTCTGGGAGTCCGGGGAAAAACTGTTTTTT.

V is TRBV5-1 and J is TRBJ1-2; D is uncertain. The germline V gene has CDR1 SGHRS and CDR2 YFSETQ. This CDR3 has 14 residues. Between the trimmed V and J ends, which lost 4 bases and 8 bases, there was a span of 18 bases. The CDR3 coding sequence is TGCGCCAGCAGCCCAGAGGCGGCCTATAGCGGCTACACCTTC. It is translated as CASSPEAAYSGYTF.

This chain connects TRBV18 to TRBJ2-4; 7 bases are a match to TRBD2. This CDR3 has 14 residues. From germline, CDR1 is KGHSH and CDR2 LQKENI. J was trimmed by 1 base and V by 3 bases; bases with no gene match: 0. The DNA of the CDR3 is TGTGCCAGCTCACCGGGGGGGGCCAAAAACATTCAGTACTTC. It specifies CASSPGGAKNIQYF. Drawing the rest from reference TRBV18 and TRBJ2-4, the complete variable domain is NAGVMQNPRHLVRRRGQEARLRCSPMKGHSHVYWYRQLPEEGLKFMVYLQKENIIDESGMPKERFSAEFPKEGPSILRIQQVVRGDSAAYFCASSPGGAKNIQYFGAGTRLSVL.

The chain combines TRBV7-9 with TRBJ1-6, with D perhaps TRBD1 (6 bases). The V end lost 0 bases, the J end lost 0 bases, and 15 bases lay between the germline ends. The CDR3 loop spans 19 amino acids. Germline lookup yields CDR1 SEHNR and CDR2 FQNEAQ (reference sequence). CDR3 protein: CASSLANGQRSSYNSPLHF. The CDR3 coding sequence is TGTGCCAGCAGCTTAGCGAACGGACAGAGAAGCTCCTATAATTCACCCCTCCACTTT.

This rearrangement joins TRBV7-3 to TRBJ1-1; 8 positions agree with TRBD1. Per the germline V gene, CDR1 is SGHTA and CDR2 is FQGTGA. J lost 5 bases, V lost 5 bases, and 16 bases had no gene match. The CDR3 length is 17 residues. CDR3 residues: CASSPGTVTGGMTEAFF. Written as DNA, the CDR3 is TGTGCCAGCAGCCCCGGAACGGTTACAGGGGGAATGACTGAAGCTTTCTTT.

CDR3 residues: CASSEMRYEQYF. The CDR3, as DNA: TGTGCCAGCAGTGAAATGCGGTACGAGCAGTACTTC. The chain uses TRBV6-1 and TRBJ2-7; no reliable D call. The germline gives CDR1 MNHNS, CDR2 SASEGT. V was trimmed by 2 bases and J by 4 bases, leaving 6 bases between them. This CDR3 region has 12 residues.

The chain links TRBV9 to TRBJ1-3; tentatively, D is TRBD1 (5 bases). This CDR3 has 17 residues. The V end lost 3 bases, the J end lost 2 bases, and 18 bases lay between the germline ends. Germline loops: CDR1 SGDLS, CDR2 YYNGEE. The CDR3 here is CASSGDRLYSPGNTIYF. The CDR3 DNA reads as TGTGCCAGCAGCGGTGACAGACTTTACTCCCCTGGAAACACCATATATTTT.

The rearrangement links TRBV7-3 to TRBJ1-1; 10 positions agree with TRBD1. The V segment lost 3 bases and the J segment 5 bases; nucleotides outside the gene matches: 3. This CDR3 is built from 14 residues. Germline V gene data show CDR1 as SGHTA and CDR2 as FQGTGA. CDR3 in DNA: TGTGCCAGCAGCTTGACAGGGGGCGCGACTGAAGCTTTCTTT. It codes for CASSLTGGATEAFF.

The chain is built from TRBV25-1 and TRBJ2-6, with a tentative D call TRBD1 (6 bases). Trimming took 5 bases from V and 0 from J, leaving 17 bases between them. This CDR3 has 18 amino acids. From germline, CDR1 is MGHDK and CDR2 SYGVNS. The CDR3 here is CASSRRTVSGSGANVLTF. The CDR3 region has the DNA TGTGCCAGCAGTCGACGGACAGTAAGTGGCTCTGGGGCCAACGTCCTGACTTTC.

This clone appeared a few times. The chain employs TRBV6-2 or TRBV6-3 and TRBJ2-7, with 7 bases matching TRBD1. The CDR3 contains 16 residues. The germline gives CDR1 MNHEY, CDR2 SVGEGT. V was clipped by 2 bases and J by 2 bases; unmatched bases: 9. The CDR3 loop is CASSYPLTGSAYEQYF. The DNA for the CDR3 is TGTGCCAGCAGTTACCCCCTGACAGGGTCTGCCTACGAGCAGTACTTC.

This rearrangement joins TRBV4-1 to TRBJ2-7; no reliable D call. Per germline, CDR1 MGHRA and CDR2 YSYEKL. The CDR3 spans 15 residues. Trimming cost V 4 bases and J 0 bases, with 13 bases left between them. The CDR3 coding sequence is TGCGCCAGCAGCCTCAGCTCCTCTAGCTCCTACGAGCAGTACTTC. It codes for CASSLSSSSSYEQYF.

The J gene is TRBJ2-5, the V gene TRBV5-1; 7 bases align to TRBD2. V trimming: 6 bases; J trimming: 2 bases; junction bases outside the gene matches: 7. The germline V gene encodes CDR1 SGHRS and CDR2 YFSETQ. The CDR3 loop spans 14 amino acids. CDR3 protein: CASNGLGGQETQYF. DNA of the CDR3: TGCGCCAGCAATGGTTTGGGGGGGCAAGAGACCCAGTACTTC.